This is a list of T cell receptor beta chains from one sample in a study of shared clonotypes between healthy human individuals. Profiling relied on immunoSEQ multiplex PCR, and the TCRdb table lists in-frame clones only, not all of them. The sample contains approximately 460,000 clones, around 77% of which appear only once. Sequencing input: PBMCs. Receptors originate from a woman aged 40 to 50 in good health. Some clones in this sample may be carry-over from other donors' samples. CDR3s include the opening cysteine and the closing phenylalanine or tryptophan. D genes are given only for firm matches. Only some rows state a clone size, as once, few, many or a class for expanded clones.

v_call: TRBV15; d_call: NA; j_call: TRBJ1-1; clone_size: NA; cdr3_aa: CATSRDDQTVAGAFF
v_call: TRBV6-6; d_call: NA; j_call: TRBJ1-1; clone_size: many; cdr3_aa: CASSYSISTEAFF
v_call: TRBV10-3; d_call: TRBD2; j_call: TRBJ2-5; clone_size: NA; cdr3_aa: CAIRAAGDGETQYF
v_call: TRBV5-1; d_call: NA; j_call: TRBJ2-7; clone_size: NA; cdr3_aa: CASSLGLVAAGRLEQYF
v_call: TRBV28; d_call: NA; j_call: TRBJ1-2; clone_size: NA; cdr3_aa: CASSPLSYGYTF
v_call: TRBV6-4; d_call: TRBD2; j_call: NA; clone_size: few; cdr3_aa: CASRAWASGRGEQYF
v_call: TRBV5-1; d_call: NA; j_call: TRBJ2-2; clone_size: NA; cdr3_aa: CASSLAHGELFF
v_call: TRBV7-2; d_call: TRBD2; j_call: TRBJ2-7; clone_size: NA; cdr3_aa: CASSLDPGGPYEQYF
v_call: TRBV5-1; d_call: NA; j_call: TRBJ2-1; clone_size: NA; cdr3_aa: CASSLDTGDSYNEQFF
v_call: TRBV11-2; d_call: NA; j_call: TRBJ1-1; clone_size: NA; cdr3_aa: CASSLNLWAFF
v_call: TRBV7-9; d_call: TRBD2; j_call: TRBJ2-1; clone_size: NA; cdr3_aa: CASSPHRTSVDNEQFF
v_call: TRBV7-3; d_call: NA; j_call: TRBJ1-3; clone_size: NA; cdr3_aa: CASSSSGGGGNTIYF
v_call: TRBV7-9; d_call: NA; j_call: TRBJ2-1; clone_size: NA; cdr3_aa: CASSLKGTEQFF
v_call: TRBV5-3; d_call: TRBD2; j_call: TRBJ2-1; clone_size: NA; cdr3_aa: CARSWTSGSYNEQFF
v_call: TRBV15; d_call: TRBD1; j_call: TRBJ2-7; clone_size: NA; cdr3_aa: CATSIDRGVAYEQYF
v_call: TRBV27; d_call: NA; j_call: TRBJ2-7; clone_size: NA; cdr3_aa: CATGGTGSSYEQYF
v_call: TRBV4-2; d_call: TRBD2; j_call: TRBJ2-4; clone_size: NA; cdr3_aa: CASTPAGGPAKNIQYF
v_call: TRBV29-1; d_call: TRBD2; j_call: TRBJ2-1; clone_size: NA; cdr3_aa: CSVERGGHNEQFF
v_call: TRBV28; d_call: NA; j_call: TRBJ2-7; clone_size: NA; cdr3_aa: CASSSPPLAPPYEQYF
v_call: TRBV5-1; d_call: NA; j_call: TRBJ2-3; clone_size: NA; cdr3_aa: CASSPVQTTDTQYF
v_call: TRBV5-4; d_call: NA; j_call: TRBJ2-7; clone_size: NA; cdr3_aa: CASSLGTVSYEQYF
v_call: TRBV7-2; d_call: NA; j_call: TRBJ1-6; clone_size: once; cdr3_aa: CASSLLRSDNSPLHF
v_call: TRBV6-1; d_call: NA; j_call: TRBJ2-7; clone_size: NA; cdr3_aa: CASSEARHIRRYEQYF
v_call: TRBV5-1; d_call: TRBD1; j_call: TRBJ2-3; clone_size: NA; cdr3_aa: CASSGTGEDTQYF
v_call: TRBV2; d_call: NA; j_call: TRBJ2-7; clone_size: NA; cdr3_aa: CASTGGKLGEQYF
v_call: TRBV28; d_call: TRBD2; j_call: TRBJ2-1; clone_size: NA; cdr3_aa: CASSLRLAVYNEQFF
v_call: TRBV28; d_call: NA; j_call: TRBJ1-4; clone_size: once; cdr3_aa: CASSLWDTNEKLFF
v_call: TRBV18; d_call: NA; j_call: TRBJ2-7; clone_size: NA; cdr3_aa: CASSSASGQGYEQYF
v_call: TRBV2; d_call: TRBD2; j_call: TRBJ2-7; clone_size: NA; cdr3_aa: CAGGLDSYEQYF
v_call: TRBV29-1; d_call: NA; j_call: TRBJ1-3; clone_size: NA; cdr3_aa: CSVVVGAGNTIYF
v_call: TRBV11-1; d_call: TRBD2; j_call: TRBJ2-7; clone_size: NA; cdr3_aa: CASSLSSGTPYEQYF
v_call: TRBV9; d_call: NA; j_call: TRBJ2-1; clone_size: NA; cdr3_aa: CASSVGWGRAETTYNEQFF